Following are 30 T cell receptor beta chains from one sample sequenced in a study of OX40 agonist ivuxolimab in advanced cancers. Produced via immunoSEQ multiplex PCR; TCRdb's table is partial and in-frame only. The sample has about 66,000 clones, about 80% seen once. Here the sequenced sample was CD4+ or CD8+ T cells sorted from blood, taken in a trial of the OX40 agonist ivuxolimab. These TCRs come from an adult with an advanced solid tumor such as melanoma, head and neck, liver or kidney cancer.

Comments on this clone: An end of the junction differs from the germline gene, which may be a read error. V usage is TRBV5-4 and J usage is TRBJ1-6, with a possible D match to TRBD1 (6 bases). Per germline, CDR1 SGHNT and CDR2 YYREEE (reference sequence). The CDR3 is 12 residues long. CDR3 amino acids: CASTLGGTPLHF. The CDR3 DNA is TGTGCCAGCACCTTGGGGGGGACACCACTCCACTTT.

The J gene is TRBJ2-1, the V gene TRBV5-1; D is unresolved. V was cut by 4 bases and J by 7 bases, with 9 bases left in between. Germline V gene data show CDR1 as SGHRS and CDR2 as YFSETQ. The CDR3 has 12 residues. The CDR3 coding sequence is TGCGCCAGCAGCCGTAGCCGGAATGAGCAGTTCTTC. Amino acids: CASSRSRNEQFF.

This chain joins TRBV25-1 and TRBJ2-5; D is unclear. V dropped 8 bases and J dropped 2 bases, with 12 bases sitting between them. The CDR3 extends over 13 amino acids. Per germline, CDR1 MGHDK and CDR2 SYGVNS. DNA for the CDR3: TGTGCCAGCCAGACATTCGGTCAAGAGACCCAGTACTTC. Protein: CASQTFGQETQYF.

V gene TRBV7-6 combines with J gene TRBJ1-2, with a possible D match to TRBD1 (6 bases). V was shortened by 3 bases and J by 8 bases, with 19 bases between the two germline ends. Per germline, CDR1 SGHVS and CDR2 FNYEAQ. The CDR3 contains 15 residues. CDR3 in DNA: TGTGCCAGCAGCTTGGGGGCAGCAGGAGGCGTCGGCTACACCTTC. This gives the protein CASSLGAAGGVGYTF.

In regard to this clone: This specimen includes other DNA sequences encoding the same CDR3. The rearrangement joins TRBV9 to TRBJ1-1; D is unresolved. Germline lookup yields CDR1 SGDLS and CDR2 YYNGEE. V gave up 0 bases and J gave up 0 bases, with 3 bases separating them. CDR3 length: 13 amino acids. CDR3 protein: CASSVAVNTEAFF. Written as DNA, the CDR3 is TGTGCCAGCAGCGTAGCAGTGAACACTGAAGCTTTCTTT.

The chain couples TRBV29-1 to TRBJ2-3; TRBD2 is a possible D gene (6 bases). CDR1 SQVTM and CDR2 ANQGSEA come from the germline V gene. The CDR3 is 13 residues long. With 7 bases removed from V and 2 bases from J, the gap between germline ends came to 13 bases. Here the CDR3 reads CSGRDWITDTQYF. Written as DNA, the CDR3 is TGCAGCGGGCGGGACTGGATCACAGATACGCAGTATTTT.

The rearrangement uses TRBV4-2 and TRBJ1-4, with D hard to call. The ends were cut back, 0 bases at V and 3 bases at J, with 11 bases in the middle. CDR1 LGHNA and CDR2 YNFKEQ come from the germline V gene. The CDR3 totals 16 residues. In nucleotides, the CDR3 is TGTGCCAGCAGCCAAGATGTCCAGGCTGCTAATGAAAAACTGTTTTTT. Translated: CASSQDVQAANEKLFF.

J is TRBJ2-4 and V is TRBV19; D unclear. The CDR3 is 14 amino acids. Looked up from germline, CDR1 is LNHDA and CDR2 is SQIVND (reference sequence). Trimming took off 3 bases at V and 5 bases at J, with 11 bases between the two ends. In nucleotides, the CDR3 is TGTGCCAGTAGTATGAGGCAAGCAGAAAACATTCAGTACTTC. Translating gives CASSMRQAENIQYF.

The chain has TRBV2 and TRBJ2-1, with TRBD2 identical over 9 bases. Per germline, CDR1 SNHLY and CDR2 FYNNEI. V dropped 2 bases and J dropped 4; count of bases not matched to a gene: 3. This CDR3 spans 15 amino acids. The CDR3 is CASSETSGRYNEQFF. The CDR3 coding sequence is TGTGCCAGCAGTGAAACGAGCGGGAGGTACAATGAGCAGTTCTTC.

The chain has TRBV9 and TRBJ1-6, with TRBD1 matching over 7 bases. Germline assignment: CDR1 SGDLS and CDR2 YYNGEE. J lost 7 bases, V lost 3 bases, and 4 bases had no gene match. This CDR3 region has 14 residues. DNA of the CDR3: TGTGCCAGCAGCGGGACAGGACCGAATTCACCCCTCCACTTT. Translated: CASSGTGPNSPLHF.

Details on this clone: Other nucleotide sequences from this sample produce the same CDR3. The CDR3 DNA follows: TGCGCCAGCAGCTTGGGGAGCGGGGGGGCCAAAAACATTCAGTACTTC. Residues: CASSLGSGGAKNIQYF. This chain connects TRBV5-1 to TRBJ2-4; 9 bases align to TRBD2. This CDR3 is built from 16 residues. Losses at the gene ends were 0 bases for V and 1 base for J; bases not matched to a gene: 2. CDR1 and CDR2 (germline): SGHRS, YFSETQ.

The chain recombines TRBV6-5 with TRBJ2-7; D is possibly TRBD2 (5 bases). In germline, CDR1 is MNHEY, CDR2 SVGAGI. Trimming left V 0 bases short and J 3 bases short, with 6 bases between. The CDR3 loop spans 13 amino acids. In DNA form, the CDR3 reads TGTGCCAGCAGTTACTCGGAGGACTACGAGCAGTACTTC. This encodes CASSYSEDYEQYF.

This clone was recorded once. The rearrangement joins TRBV10-3 to TRBJ1-1; maybe TRBD1 (5 bases). V dropped 3 bases and J dropped 1 base, with 15 bases sitting between them. This CDR3 comprises 16 residues. The germline gives CDR1 ENHRY, CDR2 SYGVKD. CDR3: CAISEGWGDANTEAFF. The DNA of the CDR3 is TGTGCCATCAGTGAAGGTTGGGGGGACGCGAACACTGAAGCTTTCTTT.

The chain carries TRBV11-2 and TRBJ2-3; 13 bases line up with TRBD2. The trim removed 5 bases at V and 5 bases at J, leaving 7 bases unmatched. Germline V gene sequence: CDR1 SGHAT, CDR2 FQNNGV. There are 16 residues in the CDR3. The CDR3 DNA sequence: TGTGCCAGCAGCCACGGACTAGCGGGGGTTGTAGATACGCAGTATTTT. Translation gives CASSHGLAGVVDTQYF.

The CDR3 loop reads CASSPGQGRTDTQYF. CDR3 sequence (DNA): TGTGCCAGCAGCCCCGGACAGGGTCGCACAGATACGCAGTATTTT. The chain carries TRBV6-5 and TRBJ2-3; 8 bases are a match to TRBD1. This CDR3 is built from 15 residues. Germline CDR1 and CDR2: MNHEY and SVGAGI. The ends lost 6 bases at V and 1 base at J; junction bases unmatched: 6.

The chain couples TRBV15 to TRBJ2-1; D is undetermined. V lost 1 base, J lost 12 bases, and 16 bases lay in between. Per germline, CDR1 LNHNV and CDR2 YYDKDF (reference sequence). This CDR3 contains 14 residues. DNA for the CDR3: TGTGCCACCAGCAGAGCCGGGCCTGAGGTTGGGCAGTTCTTC. Translating it yields CATSRAGPEVGQFF.

The chain combines TRBV15 with TRBJ1-1; maybe TRBD1 (5 bases). The germline V gene has CDR1 LNHNV and CDR2 YYDKDF (reference sequence). The CDR3 covers 15 residues. V gave up 4 bases and J gave up 1 base, with 13 bases separating them. The CDR3 nucleotides are TGTGCCACCAGCACCGCAGGACACGCGAACACTGAAGCTTTCTTT. This codes for CATSTAGHANTEAFF.

The CDR3 nucleotides are TGCGCCAGCAGTCGCCCCAATTGGGGACAGGGGACCTACGAGCAGTACTTC. Encoded protein: CASSRPNWGQGTYEQYF. The chain recombines TRBV23-1 with TRBJ2-7, with TRBD1 matching over 10 bases. TRBV23-1 is sorted into the ORF group, with uncertain function. The V gene end was trimmed by 4 bases and the J gene end by 2 bases; junction bases not matched to a gene: 11. The CDR3 sequence is 17 residues long.

The rearrangement links TRBV5-4 to TRBJ2-3; D uncertain. Germline loops: CDR1 SGHNT, CDR2 YYREEE (reference sequence). The CDR3 sequence is 13 residues long. V shed 4 bases and J shed 3 bases, with 9 bases lying between them. The CDR3 spells CASSNVETDTQYF. CDR3 in DNA: TGTGCCAGCAGCAACGTCGAGACAGATACGCAGTATTTT.

The rearrangement uses TRBV5-1 and TRBJ1-2; TRBD1 agrees at 9 bases. J was trimmed by 0 bases and V by 0 bases; bases with no gene match: 6. The CDR3 spans 17 residues. The germline V gene encodes CDR1 SGHRS and CDR2 YFSETQ. CDR3 residues: CASSLDGTGSTNYGYTF. The DNA for the CDR3 is TGCGCCAGCAGCTTGGACGGGACAGGGAGTACTAACTATGGCTACACCTTC.

V is TRBV9 and J is TRBJ2-1; weak D call: TRBD1 (5 bases). Germline V CDR1 and CDR2: SGDLS, YYNGEE. The CDR3 has 14 amino acids. V lost 7 bases and J lost 2, with 13 bases in between. This chain's CDR3 is CASARGGPYNEQFF. CDR3 DNA sequence: TGTGCCAGCGCTAGGGGTGGCCCCTACAATGAGCAGTTCTTC.

The table lists this clone with a count of one. This chain connects TRBV7-8 to TRBJ2-3, with no clear D. The germline gives CDR1 SGHVS, CDR2 FQNEAQ. The CDR3 length is 17 residues. Trimming removed 1 base from V and 2 bases from J, with 16 bases in between. Here the CDR3 DNA reads TGTGCCAGCAGCTTAGTTGGTGTTCCTCGACCCACAGATACGCAGTATTTT. Protein sequence: CASSLVGVPRPTDTQYF.

The chain uses TRBV12-5 and TRBJ2-1, with TRBD1 identical over 9 bases. The J segment lost 6 bases and the V segment lost 2 bases, leaving 8 bases of the junction unmatched. Germline V CDR1 and CDR2: LGHNT, FRNRAP. The CDR3 contains 16 residues. The CDR3 DNA reads as TGTGCTAGTGGTTTGTTAACAGGGGGCTCGGCCAATGAGCAGTTCTTC. Encoded protein: CASGLLTGGSANEQFF.

The gene calls are TRBV2 and TRBJ2-7; D possibly corresponds to TRBD2 (5 bases). V lost 4 bases, J lost 9 bases, and 22 bases lay in between. Per germline, CDR1 SNHLY and CDR2 FYNNEI. This CDR3 has 15 residues. The CDR3 sequence is CASSGLTGSPNGQYF. In DNA form, the CDR3 reads TGTGCCAGCAGTGGACTAACCGGTTCTCCAAACGGGCAGTACTTC.

This chain's CDR3 is CAGRGSYTQYF. The DNA of the CDR3 is TGTGCCGGGAGGGGATCATATACGCAGTATTTT. The rearrangement uses TRBV2 and TRBJ2-3, with TRBD2 matching 7 bases. The germline gives CDR1 SNHLY, CDR2 FYNNEI. J gave up 7 bases and V 11 bases, and 6 bases lay outside the gene matches. The CDR3 loop spans 11 amino acids.

The CDR3 is CSVEATEDNEQFF. The CDR3 bases are TGCAGCGTTGAGGCGACGGAAGACAATGAGCAGTTCTTC. The chain carries TRBV29-1 and TRBJ2-1; D is undetermined. In germline, CDR1 is SQVTM, CDR2 ANQGSEA. The CDR3 is 13 residues long. V lost 3 bases and J lost 5, with 11 bases in between.

This clone was seen only a few times. This rearrangement joins TRBV5-4 to TRBJ2-7, with 11 bases matching TRBD1. Germline lookup yields CDR1 SGHNT and CDR2 YYREEE (reference sequence). The V gene end was trimmed by 3 bases and the J gene end by 2 bases; junction bases not matched to a gene: 1. The CDR3 is 14 residues long. CDR3 loop: CASSSGQGAYEQYF. DNA for the CDR3: TGTGCCAGCAGCTCGGGACAGGGGGCCTACGAGCAGTACTTC.

This clone has a single count. The J gene is TRBJ2-7, the V gene TRBV6-1, with a weak D call TRBD1 (6 bases). V lost 6 bases and J 4 bases, leaving 13 bases between the germline ends. Germline V gene sequence: CDR1 MNHNS, CDR2 SASEGT. This CDR3 region has 13 residues. The CDR3 protein is CASSPGTLYEQYF. The CDR3 nucleotides are TGTGCCAGCAGCCCCGGGACACTGTACGAGCAGTACTTC.

The chain recombines TRBV6-6 with TRBJ1-1, with D unresolved. The V end was cut by 0 bases, the J end by 8 bases, with 10 bases between. The CDR3 runs to 13 residues. Germline CDR1 and CDR2: MNHNY and SVGAGI (reference sequence). CDR3 region: CASSYSWGREAFF. The CDR3 DNA follows: TGTGCCAGCAGTTACTCGTGGGGAAGGGAAGCTTTCTTT.

The rearrangement links TRBV7-6 to TRBJ2-1; 12 nucleotides align to TRBD2. V lost 3 bases and J lost 4; bases outside the gene matches: 4. CDR3 length: 16 residues. CDR1 is SGHVS and CDR2 is FNYEAQ in the germline V gene. DNA of the CDR3: TGTGCCAGCAGCTTGGAAGGACTAGCGGGGTACAATGAGCAGTTCTTC. This sequence encodes CASSLEGLAGYNEQFF. The variable domain in full, completed from reference TRBV7-6 and TRBJ2-1, reads GAGVSQSPRYKVTKRGQDVALRCDPISGHVSLYWYRQALGQGPEFLTYFNYEAQQDKSGLPNDRFSAERPEGSISTLTIQRTEQRDSAMYRCASSLEGLAGYNEQFFGPGTRLTVL.